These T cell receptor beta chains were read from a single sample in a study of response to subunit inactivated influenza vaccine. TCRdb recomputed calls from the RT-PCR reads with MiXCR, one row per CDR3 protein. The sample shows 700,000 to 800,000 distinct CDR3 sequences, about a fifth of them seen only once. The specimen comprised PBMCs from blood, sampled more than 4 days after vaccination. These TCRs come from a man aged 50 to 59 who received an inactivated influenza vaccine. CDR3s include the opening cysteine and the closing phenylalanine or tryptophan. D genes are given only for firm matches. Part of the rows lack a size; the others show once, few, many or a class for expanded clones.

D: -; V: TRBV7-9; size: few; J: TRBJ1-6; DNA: TGTGCCAGCAGTCTCGGGAGGCCCCTCCACTTT; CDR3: CASSLGRPLHF
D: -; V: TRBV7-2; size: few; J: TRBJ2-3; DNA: TGTGCCAGCAGCTTAGGTGCTCGGAGGGATACGCAGTATTTT; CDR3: CASSLGARRDTQYF
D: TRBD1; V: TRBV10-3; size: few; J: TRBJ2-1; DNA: TGTGCCATCAGTGGGGGACAGGGACGTAATGAGCAGTTCTTC; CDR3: CAISGGQGRNEQFF
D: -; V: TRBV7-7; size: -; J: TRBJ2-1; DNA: TGTGCTAGCAGCTTAGACGCCTCGAGCTCCTACAATGAGCAGTTCTTC; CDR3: CASSLDASSSYNEQFF
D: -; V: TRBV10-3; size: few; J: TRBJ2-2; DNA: TGTGCCATCAGTGAGGGCGGTCCGGTCGGGGAGCTGTTTTTT; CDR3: CAISEGGPVGELFF
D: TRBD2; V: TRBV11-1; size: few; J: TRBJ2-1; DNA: TGTGCCAGCAGCTCTCGCAAGAGACTAGCGGGGGGGCAGGATGAGCAGTTCTTC; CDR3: CASSSRKRLAGGQDEQFF
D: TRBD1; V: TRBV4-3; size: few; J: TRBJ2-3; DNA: TGCGCCAGCAGCGCCCACAGGGGGCGCACAGATACGCAGTATTTT; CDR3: CASSAHRGRTDTQYF
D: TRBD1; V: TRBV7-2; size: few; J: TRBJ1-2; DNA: TGTGCCAGCAGCCGAACCACAGGGGGGGTCTATGGCTACACCTTC; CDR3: CASSRTTGGVYGYTF
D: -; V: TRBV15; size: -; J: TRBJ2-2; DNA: TGTGCCACCAGCAGAGGAGGATCGGCCCGGACCGGGGAGCTGTTTTTT; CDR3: CATSRGGSARTGELFF
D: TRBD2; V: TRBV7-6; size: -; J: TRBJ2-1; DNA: TGTGCCAGCAGCTTAGGACCGCAGGCTAGCGGGAACAATGAGCAGTTCTTC; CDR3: CASSLGPQASGNNEQFF
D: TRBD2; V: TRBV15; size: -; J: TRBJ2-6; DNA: TGTGCCACCAGCAGGGGGGGGATCTCTGGGGCCAACGTCCTGACTTTC; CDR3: CATSRGGISGANVLTF
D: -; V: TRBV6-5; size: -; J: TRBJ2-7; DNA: TGTGCCAGCAGTTACACTCGGCAGGGCGAGCAGTACTTC; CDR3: CASSYTRQGEQYF
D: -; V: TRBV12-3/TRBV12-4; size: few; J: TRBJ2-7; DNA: TGTGCCAGCACCAGAGGGACGCCCTACGAGCAGTACTTC; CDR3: CASTRGTPYEQYF
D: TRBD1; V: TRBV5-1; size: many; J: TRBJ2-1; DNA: TGCGCCAGCAGTTGGGGACAGTACAATGAGCAGTTCTTC; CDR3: CASSWGQYNEQFF
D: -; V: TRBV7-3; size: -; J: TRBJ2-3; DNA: TGTGCCAGCAGCCCGCGGGACAGCCGCCGCCCAGATACGCAGTATTTT; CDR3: CASSPRDSRRPDTQYF
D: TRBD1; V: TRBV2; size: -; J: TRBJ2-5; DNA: TGTGCCAGCAGTCTCGACAGGGGGCAACAAGAGACCCAGTACTTC; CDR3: CASSLDRGQQETQYF
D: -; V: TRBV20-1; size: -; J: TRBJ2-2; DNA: TGCAGTGCTAGTTGGGCGGCGGAAGTCGAGGAGCTGTTTTTT; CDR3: CSASWAAEVEELFF
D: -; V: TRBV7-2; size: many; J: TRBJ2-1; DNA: TGTGCCAGCAGCTTAGATTTCGGTGAGCAGTTCTTC; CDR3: CASSLDFGEQFF
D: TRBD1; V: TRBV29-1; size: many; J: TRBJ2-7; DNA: TGCAGCGCCTCTGGACAGGGAACCTACGAGCAGTACTTC; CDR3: CSASGQGTYEQYF
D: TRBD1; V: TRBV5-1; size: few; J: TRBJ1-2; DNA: TGCGCCAGCAGCTTGGTGCCAGGGGGAAACCCCTACACCTTC; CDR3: CASSLVPGGNPYTF